A single sample is the source of the 27 T cell receptor beta chains below, sequenced in a study of T-cell memory formation after mild COVID-19. TCRdb reanalysed the 5' RACE reads using MiXCR and keeps one entry per CDR3 protein. In the table there are 84,000 or so distinct CDR3 sequences, approximately 15% of which are singletons. Sequencing input: PBMCs or a T cell subset sorted from them (not recorded which). These receptors originate from an adult woman who had mild COVID-19 (a few samples of this study predate the infection). Cell type and time point are not known.

The rearrangement joins TRBV7-6 to TRBJ2-3, with D perhaps TRBD1 or TRBD2 (5 bases each). This CDR3 spans 17 amino acids. Germline V lookup: CDR1 SGHVS, CDR2 FNYEAQ. V dropped 5 bases and J dropped 0 bases, with 18 bases sitting between them. The CDR3 coding sequence is TGTGCCAGCAGCCGCCCCGACAGCGGAGTTAGCACAGATACGCAGTATTTT. This codes for CASSRPDSGVSTDTQYF.

The chain employs TRBV5-1 and TRBJ2-1; weak D call: TRBD2 (5 bases). The CDR3 is made up of 14 amino acids. The germline V and J ends were trimmed by 4 bases and 7 bases, with 15 bases remaining between them. Germline V gene sequence: CDR1 SGHRS, CDR2 YFSETQ. The CDR3 protein is CASSPSVPGNEQFF. In DNA, the CDR3 is TGCGCCAGCAGCCCTTCAGTACCGGGAAATGAGCAGTTCTTC.

Details on this clonotype: A much larger clone sits a single nucleotide away, making a read error possible. V usage is TRBV7-9 and J usage is TRBJ2-3, with a possible D match to TRBD1 (5 bases). CDR3 length equals 14 residues. Germline loops: CDR1 SEHNR, CDR2 FQNEAQ (reference sequence). Trimming pared 4 bases from V and 4 bases from J, leaving 12 bases between. CDR3 bases: TGTGCCAGCAGCTGGGGCATGGGATCAGATACGCAGTATTTT. As protein: CASSWGMGSDTQYF.

V and J are TRBV7-6 and TRBJ2-1, with D unclear. CDR3 size: 15 residues. Deletions cut 2 bases from V and 2 bases from J, with 10 bases between. CDR1 is SGHVS, CDR2 FNYEAQ, per germline. CDR3 in DNA: TGTGCCAGCAGCTTAACTACTGACCCCTACAATGAGCAGTTCTTC. It yields the protein CASSLTTDPYNEQFF. Variable domain in full (rest from reference TRBV7-6 and TRBJ2-1): GAGVSQSPRYKVTKRGQDVALRCDPISGHVSLYWYRQALGQGPEFLTYFNYEAQQDKSGLPNDRFSAERPEGSISTLTIQRTEQRDSAMYRCASSLTTDPYNEQFFGPGTRLTVL.

The V gene is TRBV29-1, the J gene TRBJ2-2; D tentatively reads TRBD1 or TRBD2 (5 bases each). V lost 0 bases, J lost 6 bases, and 17 bases lay in between. This CDR3 is 16 amino acids long. CDR1 is SQVTM and CDR2 is ANQGSEA in the germline V gene. In DNA, the CDR3 is TGCAGCGTTGAAGAGGGACCTAGACCGGGTCCCGGGGAGCTGTTTTTT. Translating it yields CSVEEGPRPGPGELFF.

The chain carries TRBV12-3 or TRBV12-4 and TRBJ2-1; 12 bases are a match to TRBD1. After removal of 3 bases from V and 1 base from J, the junction contained 4 bases not matched to a gene. The CDR3 is 17 amino acids. CDR3 sequence: CASSFGTGGWSYNEQFF. The CDR3 DNA reads TGTGCCAGCAGTTTTGGGACAGGGGGCTGGTCCTACAATGAGCAGTTCTTC.

This rearrangement joins TRBV7-9 to TRBJ1-2; D not certain. This CDR3 comprises 12 residues. Germline V gene sequence: CDR1 SEHNR, CDR2 FQNEAQ (reference sequence). V gave up 2 bases and J gave up 5 bases, with 6 bases separating them. The CDR3 region has the DNA TGTGCCAGCAGCTTATCCAGTTATGGCTACACCTTC. Encoded protein: CASSLSSYGYTF.

The chain recombines TRBV7-9 with TRBJ2-7, with D maybe TRBD2 (5 bases). This CDR3 is 16 amino acids long. Between the trimmed V and J ends, which lost 1 base and 0 bases, there was a span of 13 bases. Per the germline V gene, CDR1 is SEHNR and CDR2 is FQNEAQ (reference sequence). The CDR3: CASSLGAGLSSYEQYF. CDR3 nucleotides: TGTGCCAGCAGCTTAGGGGCGGGCCTAAGCTCCTACGAGCAGTACTTC.

This CDR3 reads CASSLNLADTQYF. The DNA of the CDR3 is TGTGCCAGCAGCTTAAATTTGGCAGATACGCAGTATTTT. This sequence joins TRBV7-8 and TRBJ2-3; D remains unclear. Between the trimmed V and J ends, which lost 2 bases and 4 bases, there was a span of 7 bases. The CDR3 has 13 amino acids. CDR1 SGHVS and CDR2 FQNEAQ come from the germline V gene. Full variable domain (missing parts from reference TRBV7-8 and TRBJ2-3): GAGVSQSPRYKVAKRGQDVALRCDPISGHVSLFWYQQALGQGPEFLTYFQNEAQLDKSGLPSDRFFAERPEGSVSTLKIQRTQQEDSAVYLCASSLNLADTQYFGPGTRLTVL.

This sequence joins TRBV4-3 and TRBJ2-1, with a weak D call TRBD2 (5 bases). The CDR3 totals 17 residues. Germline lookup yields CDR1 LGHNA and CDR2 YSLEER. V gave up 1 base and J gave up 4 bases, with 17 bases separating them. Here the CDR3 DNA reads TGCGCCAGCAGCCAAGGTGTGGTGGGAGCTTCATACAATGAGCAGTTCTTC. Residues: CASSQGVVGASYNEQFF.

This clonotype turned up a few times. The chain is built from TRBV5-5 and TRBJ2-7; no clear D gene. The CDR3 loop spans 14 amino acids. The ends were cut back, 0 bases at V and 4 bases at J, with 11 bases in the middle. CDR1 and CDR2 (germline): SGHKS, YYEKEE (reference sequence). CDR3 sequence: CASSLDIIGYEQYF. For the CDR3, the DNA is TGTGCCAGCAGCTTGGACATAATCGGGTACGAGCAGTACTTC.

The table lists this clonotype with a few counts. The rearrangement uses TRBV12-3 or TRBV12-4 and TRBJ2-1; possibly TRBD2 for D (7 bases). Trimming stripped 7 bases from V and 0 bases from J, with 19 bases between. CDR3 size: 17 residues. CDR3 nucleotide sequence: TGTGCCAGCACCCTGCGGGGGCCCTCGGGCTCCTACAATGAGCAGTTCTTC. Translated: CASTLRGPSGSYNEQFF.

This clonotype was counted between two and nine times. The chain links TRBV5-1 to TRBJ2-7, with D possibly matching TRBD1 (6 bases). CDR3 length equals 17 residues. V lost 1 base and J 1 base, leaving 18 bases between the germline ends. Germline V lookup: CDR1 SGHRS, CDR2 YFSETQ. Here the CDR3 reads CASSLYMGAAGSYEQYF. In DNA, the CDR3 is TGCGCCAGCAGCTTGTACATGGGGGCAGCCGGATCCTACGAGCAGTACTTC.

The chain employs TRBV5-1 and TRBJ2-2, with D possibly matching TRBD1 (6 bases). Trimming left V 4 bases short and J 0 bases short, with 16 bases between. This CDR3 region has 17 residues. Germline assignment: CDR1 SGHRS and CDR2 YFSETQ. This CDR3 reads CASSKSYRVSNTGELFF. As DNA, the CDR3 is TGCGCCAGCAGCAAATCCTACAGGGTCTCGAACACCGGGGAGCTGTTTTTT.

This clonotype was seen repeatedly, ten times or more. This chain links TRBV9 with TRBJ2-1; D gene unclear. This CDR3 is 18 amino acids long. The ends were cut back, 0 bases at V and 5 bases at J, with 21 bases in the middle. Germline V gene lookup returns CDR1 SGDLS and CDR2 YYNGEE. CDR3 DNA sequence: TGTGCCAGCAGCGTAGTTGCTAACGACATAATAGAGGACAATGAGCAGTTCTTC. Its protein is CASSVVANDIIEDNEQFF.

This clonotype was observed a few times. The chain couples TRBV7-9 to TRBJ2-3; TRBD2 matches 9 bases. Germline assignment: CDR1 SEHNR and CDR2 FQNEAQ (reference sequence). This CDR3 contains 13 residues. V dropped 5 bases and J dropped 6; count of bases not matched to a gene: 3. CDR3 bases: TGTGCCAGCAGCCCGCGGGAGGGGGATACGCAGTATTTT. Translation gives CASSPREGDTQYF.

This clonotype was seen a handful of times. The gene calls are TRBV29-1 and TRBJ1-2, with 8 bases identical to TRBD1. Unmatched junction bases numbered 6, after V lost 7 bases and J lost 8 bases. Looked up from germline, CDR1 is SQVTM and CDR2 is ANQGSEA. CDR3 length: 11 amino acids. The CDR3 nucleotides are TGCAGCGAGGGGGACAGGTTAGGCTACACCTTC. Protein sequence: CSEGDRLGYTF.

The CDR3 loop reads CASSLSPTYEQYF. The CDR3 coding sequence is TGCGCCAGCAGCTTGAGTCCCACCTACGAGCAGTACTTC. This rearrangement joins TRBV5-1 to TRBJ2-7; D remains unclear. Between the trimmed V and J ends, which lost 1 base and 2 bases, there was a span of 7 bases. Germline CDR1 reads SGHRS; CDR2 reads YFSETQ. This CDR3 comprises 13 residues. The complete variable domain, with remaining parts taken from reference TRBV5-1 and TRBJ2-7, reads KAGVTQTPRYLIKTRGQQVTLSCSPISGHRSVSWYQQTPGQGLQFLFEYFSETQRNKGNFPGRFSGRQFSNSRSEMNVSTLELGDSALYLCASSLSPTYEQYFGPGTRLTVT.

The chain carries TRBV20-1 and TRBJ2-7, with 11 bases aligning to TRBD2. V lost 0 bases, J lost 2 bases, and 6 bases stayed unmatched. Germline V gene data show CDR1 as DFQATT and CDR2 as SNEGSKA (reference sequence). The CDR3 length is 16 residues. DNA for the CDR3: TGCAGTGCTAGAGATCTACTAGCGGGAGTGGCCTACGAGCAGTACTTC. Translation: CSARDLLAGVAYEQYF.

This rearrangement joins TRBV7-6 to TRBJ2-3; D ambiguous. Between the trimmed V and J ends, which lost 1 base and 9 bases, there was a span of 11 bases. Germline CDR1 and CDR2: SGHVS and FNYEAQ. The CDR3 sequence is 13 residues long. CDR3 amino acids: CASSLDNDGTQYF. In DNA form, the CDR3 reads TGTGCCAGCAGCTTAGATAATGATGGCACGCAGTATTTT.

The V call is TRBV5-1, the J call TRBJ2-7; 13 nucleotides align to TRBD2. Germline CDR1 and CDR2: SGHRS and YFSETQ. After removal of 0 bases from V and 3 bases from J, the junction contained 9 bases not matched to a gene. The CDR3 runs 18 residues. The CDR3 coding sequence is TGCGCCAGCAGCTTGGGACTAGCGGGAGGCCCTTCTGACTACGAGCAGTACTTC. It codes for CASSLGLAGGPSDYEQYF. The whole variable domain, remainder taken from reference TRBV5-1 and TRBJ2-7, is KAGVTQTPRYLIKTRGQQVTLSCSPISGHRSVSWYQQTPGQGLQFLFEYFSETQRNKGNFPGRFSGRQFSNSRSEMNVSTLELGDSALYLCASSLGLAGGPSDYEQYFGPGTRLTVT.

V gene TRBV4-2 combines with J gene TRBJ2-1; D possibly uses TRBD1 or TRBD2 (6 bases each). The CDR3 contains 15 residues. V lost 4 bases and J 6 bases, leaving 16 bases between the germline ends. The germline gives CDR1 LGHNA, CDR2 YNFKEQ. CDR3 amino acids: CASSPARGQGNEQFF. Written as DNA, the CDR3 is TGTGCCAGCAGCCCCGCCCGGGGGCAGGGCAATGAGCAGTTCTTC.

This clonotype has only a few counts. The chain has TRBV7-2 and TRBJ2-3; tentatively, D is TRBD1 (6 bases). The CDR3 runs to 16 residues. The germline CDR1 and CDR2 sequences are SGHTA and FQGNSA. The V gene lost 3 bases and the J gene lost 0 bases, with 13 bases spanning the gap. CDR3 DNA sequence: TGTGCCAGCAGCTTCGGTGGGGGCGCTAGCACAGATACGCAGTATTTT. Its protein product is CASSFGGGASTDTQYF.

This clonotype was observed a handful of times. This sequence joins TRBV3-1 and TRBJ2-7, with D perhaps matching TRBD2 (6 bases). Trimming shortened V by 0 bases and J by 2 bases, and 11 bases separated the two germline ends. Looked up from germline, CDR1 is LGHDT and CDR2 is YNNKEL (reference sequence). The CDR3 loop spans 15 amino acids. The CDR3 coding sequence is TGTGCCAGCAGCCAAGAGGAGGGGCGGACCTACGAGCAGTACTTC. Its translation is CASSQEEGRTYEQYF.

This sequence joins TRBV20-1 and TRBJ1-2; 7 positions match TRBD1. The length of the CDR3 is 14 residues. With 0 bases clipped from V and 4 bases from J, the junction kept 5 bases outside the gene matches. CDR1 DFQATT and CDR2 SNEGSKA come from the germline V gene (reference sequence). CDR3 sequence reads: CSARDWDSGYGYTF. CDR3 coding DNA: TGCAGTGCTAGAGATTGGGACAGCGGCTATGGCTACACCTTC.

To note about this clonotype: One junction end disagrees with the germline gene, perhaps due to a read error. The chain joins TRBV7-7 to TRBJ2-3; D gene ambiguous. This CDR3 region has 13 residues. Germline lookup yields CDR1 SSHAT and CDR2 FNYEAQ (reference sequence). This chain's CDR3 is CASSRLETDTQYF. CDR3 nucleotides: TGTGCTAGCAGCCGCCTAGAGACAGATACGCAGTATTTT.

The chain uses TRBV24-1 and TRBJ1-5; no definite D call. CDR1 KGHDR and CDR2 SFDVKD come from the germline V gene. V was shortened by 5 bases and J by 4 bases, with 8 bases between the two germline ends. This CDR3 has 13 amino acids. DNA of the CDR3: TGTGCCACCAGTGGGTTCGGTAATCAGCCCCAGCATTTT. Translation: CATSGFGNQPQHF.